The sample holds many counts of the clone carrying this T cell receptor beta chain. Its antigen remains unidentified. This sample was taken from a study of CD8 T cells in ankylosing spondylitis. TCRdb itself ran the 5' RACE reads through MiXCR, one entry per CDR3 protein. The data hold about 460,000 distinct CDR3 sequences, with approximately 5% observed a single time. V shed 5 bases and J shed 11 bases, with 15 bases lying between them. Germline assignment: CDR1 SQVTM and CDR2 ANQGSEA. This CDR3 region has 11 residues. Study observations and caveats: A TCR beta motif of fewer than ten highly homologous variants appeared characteristic of ankylosing spondylitis blood.

Sequencing was carried out using blood, either unsorted or a sorted T cell fraction (not recorded which). The chain links TRBV29-1 to TRBJ1-1; no reliable D call. This clonotype originated in a male donor with ankylosing spondylitis. CDR3 DNA: TGCAGCGTTTTCAACGTAGGGAGGGCTTTCTTT. It specifies CSVFNVGRAFF. Together with reference TRBV29-1 and TRBJ1-1, the CDR3 gives the full variable domain: SAVISQKPSRDICQRGTSLTIQCQVDSQVTMMFWYRQQPGQSLTLIATANQGSEATYESGFVIDKFPISRPNLTFSTLTVSNMSPEDSSIYLCSVFNVGRAFFGQGTRLTVV.